A few counts support the clone carrying this T cell receptor beta chain. As yet, its antigen is unknown. TCRdb's copy holds only in-frame clones and misses some; the assay was immunoSEQ multiplex PCR. Among 85,000 to 90,000 clones listed, approximately 86% were seen once. Germline loops: CDR1 MNHEY, CDR2 SMNVEV (reference sequence). The CDR3 extends over 14 amino acids. V gave up 6 bases and J gave up 3 bases; unmatched junction bases: 6. This sample was included in a study of radiotherapy plus CTLA-4 blockade in lung cancer. Study information: For 15% to 20% of patients, objective responses occurred, and roughly 30% had disease control. General observations from the study: Dynamics of early blood T cell clones, together with interferon-beta, were reportedly the best predictors of response.

This specimen consisted of peripheral blood, obtained from a patient treated with radiotherapy plus ipilimumab. This rearrangement joins TRBV27 to TRBJ2-7; 9 nucleotides align to TRBD1. The TCR was taken from a human donor with non-small cell lung cancer that progressed on radiotherapy plus ipilimumab. Written as DNA, the CDR3 is TGTGCCAGCAGACTAGGGACAGGGCGCTACGAGCAGTACTTC. Residues: CASRLGTGRYEQYF.